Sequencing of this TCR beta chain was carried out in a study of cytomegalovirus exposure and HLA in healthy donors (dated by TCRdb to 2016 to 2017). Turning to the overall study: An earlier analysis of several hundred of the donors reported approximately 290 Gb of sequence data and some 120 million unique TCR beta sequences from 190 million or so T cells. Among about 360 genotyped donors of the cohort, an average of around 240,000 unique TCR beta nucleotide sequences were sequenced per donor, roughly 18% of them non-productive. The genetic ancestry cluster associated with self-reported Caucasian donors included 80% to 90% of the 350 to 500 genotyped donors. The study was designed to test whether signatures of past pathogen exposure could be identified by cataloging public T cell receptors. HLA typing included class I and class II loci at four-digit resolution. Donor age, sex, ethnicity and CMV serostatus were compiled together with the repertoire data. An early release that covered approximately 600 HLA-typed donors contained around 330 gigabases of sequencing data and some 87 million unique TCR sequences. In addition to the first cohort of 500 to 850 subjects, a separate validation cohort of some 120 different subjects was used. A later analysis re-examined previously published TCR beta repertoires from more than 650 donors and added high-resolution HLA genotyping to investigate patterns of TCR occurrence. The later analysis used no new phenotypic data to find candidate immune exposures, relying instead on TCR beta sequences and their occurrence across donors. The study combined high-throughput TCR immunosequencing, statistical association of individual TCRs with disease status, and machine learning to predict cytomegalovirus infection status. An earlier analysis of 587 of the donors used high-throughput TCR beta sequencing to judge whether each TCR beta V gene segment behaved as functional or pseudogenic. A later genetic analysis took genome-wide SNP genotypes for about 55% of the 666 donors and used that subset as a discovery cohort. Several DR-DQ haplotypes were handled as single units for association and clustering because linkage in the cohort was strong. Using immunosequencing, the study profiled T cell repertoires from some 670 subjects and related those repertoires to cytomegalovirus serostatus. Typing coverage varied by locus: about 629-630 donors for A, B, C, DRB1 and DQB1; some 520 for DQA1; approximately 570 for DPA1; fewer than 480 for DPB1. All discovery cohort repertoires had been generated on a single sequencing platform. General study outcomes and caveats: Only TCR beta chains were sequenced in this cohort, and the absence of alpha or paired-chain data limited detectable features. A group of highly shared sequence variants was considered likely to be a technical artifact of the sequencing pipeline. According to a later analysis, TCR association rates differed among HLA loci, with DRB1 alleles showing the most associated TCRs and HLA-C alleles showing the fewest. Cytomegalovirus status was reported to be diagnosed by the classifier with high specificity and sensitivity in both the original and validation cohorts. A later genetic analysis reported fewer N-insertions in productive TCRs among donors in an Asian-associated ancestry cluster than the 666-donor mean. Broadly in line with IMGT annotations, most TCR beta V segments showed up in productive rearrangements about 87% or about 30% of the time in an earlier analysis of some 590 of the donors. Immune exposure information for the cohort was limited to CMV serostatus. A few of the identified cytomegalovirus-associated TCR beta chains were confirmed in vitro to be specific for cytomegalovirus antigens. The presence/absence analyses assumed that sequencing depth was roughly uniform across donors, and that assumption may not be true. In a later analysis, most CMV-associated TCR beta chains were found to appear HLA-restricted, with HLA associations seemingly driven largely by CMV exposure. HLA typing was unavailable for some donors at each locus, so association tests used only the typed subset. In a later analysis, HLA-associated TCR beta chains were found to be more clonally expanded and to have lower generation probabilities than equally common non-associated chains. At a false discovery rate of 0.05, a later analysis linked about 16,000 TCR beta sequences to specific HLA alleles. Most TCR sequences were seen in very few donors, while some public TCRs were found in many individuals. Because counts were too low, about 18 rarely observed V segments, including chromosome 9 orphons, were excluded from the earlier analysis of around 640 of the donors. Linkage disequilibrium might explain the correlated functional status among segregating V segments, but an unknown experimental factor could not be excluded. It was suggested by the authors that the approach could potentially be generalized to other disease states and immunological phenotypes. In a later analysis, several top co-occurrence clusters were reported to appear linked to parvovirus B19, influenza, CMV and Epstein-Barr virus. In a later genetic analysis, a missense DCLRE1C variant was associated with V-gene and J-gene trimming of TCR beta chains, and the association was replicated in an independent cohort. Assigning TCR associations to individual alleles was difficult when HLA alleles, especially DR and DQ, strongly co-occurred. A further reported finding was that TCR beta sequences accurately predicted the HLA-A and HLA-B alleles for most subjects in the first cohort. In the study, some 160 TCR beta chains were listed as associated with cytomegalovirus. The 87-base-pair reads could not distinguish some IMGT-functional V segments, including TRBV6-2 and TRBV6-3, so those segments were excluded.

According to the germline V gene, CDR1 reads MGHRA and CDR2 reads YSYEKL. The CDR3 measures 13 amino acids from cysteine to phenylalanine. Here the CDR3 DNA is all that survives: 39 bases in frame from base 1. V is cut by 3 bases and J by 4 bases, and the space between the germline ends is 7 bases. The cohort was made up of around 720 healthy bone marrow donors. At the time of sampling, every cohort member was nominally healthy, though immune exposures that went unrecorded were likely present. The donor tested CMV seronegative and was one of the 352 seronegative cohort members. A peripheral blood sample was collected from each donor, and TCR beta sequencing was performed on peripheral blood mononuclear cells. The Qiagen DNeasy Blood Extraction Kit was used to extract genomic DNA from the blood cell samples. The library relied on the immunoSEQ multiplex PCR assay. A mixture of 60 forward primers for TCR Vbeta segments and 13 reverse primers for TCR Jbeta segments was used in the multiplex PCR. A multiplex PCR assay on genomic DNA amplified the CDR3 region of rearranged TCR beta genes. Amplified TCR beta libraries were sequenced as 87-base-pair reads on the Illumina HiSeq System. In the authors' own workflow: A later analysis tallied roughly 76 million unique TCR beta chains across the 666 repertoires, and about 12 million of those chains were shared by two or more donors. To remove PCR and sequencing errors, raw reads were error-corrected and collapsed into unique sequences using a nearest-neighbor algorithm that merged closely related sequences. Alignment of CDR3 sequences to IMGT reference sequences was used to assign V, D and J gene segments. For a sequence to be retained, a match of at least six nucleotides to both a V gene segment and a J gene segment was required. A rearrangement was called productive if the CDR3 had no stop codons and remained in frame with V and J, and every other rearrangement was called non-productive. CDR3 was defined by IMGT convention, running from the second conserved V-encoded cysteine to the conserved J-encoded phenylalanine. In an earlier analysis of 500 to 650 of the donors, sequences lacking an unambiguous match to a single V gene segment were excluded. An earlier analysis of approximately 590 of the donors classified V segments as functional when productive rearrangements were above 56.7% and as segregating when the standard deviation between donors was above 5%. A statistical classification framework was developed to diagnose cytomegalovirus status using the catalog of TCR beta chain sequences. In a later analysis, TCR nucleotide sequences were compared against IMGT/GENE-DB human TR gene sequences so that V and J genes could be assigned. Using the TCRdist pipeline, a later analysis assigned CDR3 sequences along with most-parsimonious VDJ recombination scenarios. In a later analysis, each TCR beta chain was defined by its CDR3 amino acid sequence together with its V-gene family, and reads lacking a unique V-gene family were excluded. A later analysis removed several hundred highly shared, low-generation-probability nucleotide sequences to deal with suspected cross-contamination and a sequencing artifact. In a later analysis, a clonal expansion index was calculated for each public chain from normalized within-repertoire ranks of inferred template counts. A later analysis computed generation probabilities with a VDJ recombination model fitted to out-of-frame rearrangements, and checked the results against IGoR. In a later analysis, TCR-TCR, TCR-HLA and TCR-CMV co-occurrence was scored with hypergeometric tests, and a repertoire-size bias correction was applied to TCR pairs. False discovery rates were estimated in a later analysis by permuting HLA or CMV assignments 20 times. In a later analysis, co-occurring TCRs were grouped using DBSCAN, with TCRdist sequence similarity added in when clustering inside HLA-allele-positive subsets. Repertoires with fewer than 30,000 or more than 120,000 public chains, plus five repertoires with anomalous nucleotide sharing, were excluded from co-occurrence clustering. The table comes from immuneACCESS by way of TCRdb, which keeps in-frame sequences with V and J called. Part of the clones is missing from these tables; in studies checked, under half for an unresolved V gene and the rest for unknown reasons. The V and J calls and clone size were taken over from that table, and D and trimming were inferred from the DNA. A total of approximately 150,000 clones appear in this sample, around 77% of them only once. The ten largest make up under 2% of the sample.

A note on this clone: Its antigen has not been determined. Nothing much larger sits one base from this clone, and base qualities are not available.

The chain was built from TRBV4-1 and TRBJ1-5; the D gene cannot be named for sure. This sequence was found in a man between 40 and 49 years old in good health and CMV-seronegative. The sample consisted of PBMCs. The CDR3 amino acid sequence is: CASSQYGNQPQHF. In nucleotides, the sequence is TGCGCCAGCAGCCAGTACGGGAATCAGCCCCAGCATTTT.